This passage covers 9 T cell receptor beta chains from one sample sequenced in a study of CD8 T cells in ankylosing spondylitis. TCRdb used MiXCR to reprocess the 5' RACE reads, holding one entry per CDR3 protein. The sample includes 30,000 to 45,000 distinct CDR3 sequences, about 3% seen only once; the top ten take around 2.8%. Sequencing was done on a sample of blood, either unsorted or a sorted T cell fraction (not recorded which). These receptors were collected from a male donor with ankylosing spondylitis or in good health (not recorded which).

This clonotype was picked up many times. The chain employs TRBV9 and TRBJ2-3; D gene uncertain. The CDR3 is 14 amino acids. The V end was cut by 4 bases, the J end by 0 bases, with 9 bases between. Germline lookup yields CDR1 SGDLS and CDR2 YYNGEE. This CDR3 is CASSRSSSTDTQYF. The CDR3, as DNA: TGTGCCAGCAGCCGCTCGTCTAGCACAGATACGCAGTATTTT.

This clonotype showed up many times. This chain joins TRBV9 and TRBJ1-3; D unclear. Germline V lookup: CDR1 SGDLS, CDR2 YYNGEE. V dropped 0 bases and J dropped 0 bases, with 13 bases sitting between them. This CDR3 is 17 amino acids long. This CDR3 is CASSVGPRTDSGNTIYF. The CDR3, as DNA: TGTGCCAGCAGCGTAGGTCCCAGGACTGACTCTGGAAACACCATATATTTT.

This clonotype was seen ten or more times. This chain links TRBV9 with TRBJ2-5, with D unclear. Germline V CDR1 and CDR2: SGDLS, YYNGEE. V gave up 3 bases and J gave up 5 bases, with 11 bases separating them. CDR3 length: 13 residues. The chain's CDR3 is CASSAQPGETQYF. CDR3 bases: TGTGCCAGCAGCGCCCAGCCTGGGGAGACCCAGTACTTC.

This clonotype showed up many times. The rearrangement links TRBV9 to TRBJ1-2; 7 bases map to TRBD1. This CDR3 comprises 13 residues. V dropped 3 bases and J dropped 4; count of bases not matched to a gene: 3. Germline assignment: CDR1 SGDLS and CDR2 YYNGEE. CDR3 residues: CASSAGQVYGYTF. CDR3 DNA: TGTGCCAGCAGCGCAGGACAGGTCTATGGCTACACCTTC.

This clonotype came up many times. V usage is TRBV9 and J usage is TRBJ1-1; TRBD1 matches 8 bases. This CDR3 spans 12 amino acids. Germline-derived CDR1 and CDR2 are SGDLS and YYNGEE. J lost 13 bases, V lost 4 bases, and 9 bases had no gene match. The CDR3 is CASSSKDRDVFF. The DNA of the CDR3 is TGTGCCAGCAGCTCCAAGGACAGGGACGTTTTCTTT.

In this sample, this clonotype is medium-sized. V is TRBV9 and J is TRBJ2-3; D not certain. This CDR3 is built from 14 residues. The germline CDR1 and CDR2 sequences are SGDLS and YYNGEE. V dropped 2 bases and J dropped 2 bases, with 9 bases sitting between them. The chain's CDR3 is CASSVRSITDTQYF. The CDR3 DNA reads as TGTGCCAGCAGCGTCCGGTCCATCACAGATACGCAGTATTTT.

This clonotype was observed at least ten times. The rearrangement joins TRBV9 to TRBJ1-6; tentative D call: TRBD1 (5 bases). The CDR3 runs 14 residues. Germline V CDR1 and CDR2: SGDLS, YYNGEE. The V and J ends lost 2 bases and 9 bases respectively, with 12 bases between them. The CDR3 region is CASSVKGQGSPLHF. CDR3 DNA: TGTGCCAGCAGCGTTAAGGGCCAGGGTTCACCCCTCCACTTT.

In its sample, this clonotype is medium-sized (0.01 to 0.1%). The rearrangement uses TRBV25-1 and TRBJ2-7; possibly TRBD1 for D (6 bases). Per germline, CDR1 MGHDK and CDR2 SYGVNS. There are 15 residues in the CDR3. V shed 7 bases and J shed 9 bases, with 25 bases lying between them. CDR3: CASNARGQLKVGQYV. The CDR3 bases are TGTGCCAGCAACGCCAGAGGACAGCTTAAGGTCGGGCAGTACGTC.

This clonotype was recorded many times. The chain recombines TRBV9 with TRBJ2-2, with 7 bases identical to TRBD1. The germline V gene has CDR1 SGDLS and CDR2 YYNGEE. The CDR3 spans 18 residues. The V and J ends lost 0 bases and 3 bases, in that order; junction bases with no gene match: 11. CDR3 in amino acids: CASSVGSTGLGDTGELFF. For the CDR3, the DNA is TGTGCCAGCAGCGTAGGGTCGACAGGGTTAGGTGACACCGGGGAGCTGTTTTTT.